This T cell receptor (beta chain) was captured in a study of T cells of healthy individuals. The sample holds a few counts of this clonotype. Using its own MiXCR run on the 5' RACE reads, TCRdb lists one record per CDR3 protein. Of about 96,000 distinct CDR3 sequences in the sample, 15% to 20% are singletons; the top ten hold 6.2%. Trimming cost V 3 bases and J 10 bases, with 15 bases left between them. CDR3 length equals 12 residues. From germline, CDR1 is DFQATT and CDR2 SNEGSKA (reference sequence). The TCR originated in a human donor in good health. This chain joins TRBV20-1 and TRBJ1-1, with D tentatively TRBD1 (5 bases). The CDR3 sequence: CSASLWGEGAFF. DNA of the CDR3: TGCAGTGCTAGTCTATGGGGGGAGGGAGCTTTCTTT.